This note documents a single T cell receptor (beta chain) sequence. Its target is not known. Treatment in this sample: roughly ten-day PBMC culture with coronavirus spike peptide pools or control peptides (ViraFEST assay). The Oncomine TCR Beta short-read assay was applied to DNA of cultured CD4+ T cells. TCRdb reanalysed the PCR reads using MiXCR and keeps one entry per CDR3 protein. The table records fewer than 15,000 distinct CDR3 sequences, approximately 30% of them present only once. These data originate in a study of vaccination and CD4 T cells after COVID-19. Germline values: CDR1 SNHLY, CDR2 FYNNEI. V was trimmed by 5 bases and J by 2 bases, leaving 9 bases between them. CDR3 length equals 13 residues.

The sequenced sample consisted of cultured CD4+ T cells from blood. This TCR was sampled from a human donor with COVID-19. The chain couples TRBV2 to TRBJ1-2; tentatively, D is TRBD1 (5 bases). The CDR3 loop is CASSQGPNYGYTF. The CDR3, as DNA: TGTGCCAGCAGTCAGGGCCCGAACTATGGCTACACCTTC.